This TCR beta chain originates from a study of PD-L1 blockade in urothelial cancer. Study details: Patients went on atezolizumab around 2014, receiving 1,200 mg intravenously every 3 weeks.

CDR1 is GTSNPN and CDR2 is SVGIG in the germline V gene (reference sequence). The CDR3 covers 15 residues. V shed 4 bases, J shed 8 bases, and the junction held 11 bases outside the gene matches. Using immunoSEQ multiplex PCR, the repertoire was profiled, and TCRdb retains in-frame clones only, with some absent. The sample includes 100,000 or so clones, approximately 85% seen only once; the top ten take about 2.3%. Urothelial carcinoma affected the patients, and it was locally advanced or metastatic. Here the sequenced sample was PBMCs, taken around atezolizumab (anti-PD-L1) treatment. J is TRBJ2-1 and V is TRBV30; TRBD1 agrees at 10 bases. The sequence derives from a man aged 50-60 years with urothelial cancer. Here the CDR3 reads CAWTPGQGVSDEQFF. The CDR3 bases are TGTGCCTGGACCCCTGGACAGGGGGTTTCCGATGAGCAGTTCTTC.